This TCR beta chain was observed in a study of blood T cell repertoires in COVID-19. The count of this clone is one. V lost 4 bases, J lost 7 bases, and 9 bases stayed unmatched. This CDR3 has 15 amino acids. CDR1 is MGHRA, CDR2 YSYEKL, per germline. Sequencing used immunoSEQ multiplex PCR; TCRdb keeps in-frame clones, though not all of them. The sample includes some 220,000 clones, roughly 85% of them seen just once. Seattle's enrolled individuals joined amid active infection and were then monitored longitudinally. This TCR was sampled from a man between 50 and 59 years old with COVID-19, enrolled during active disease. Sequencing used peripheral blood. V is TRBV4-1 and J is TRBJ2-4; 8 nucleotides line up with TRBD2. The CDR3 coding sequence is TGCGCCAGCAGCCCAATATCCGGGGGGGCGAACATTCAGTACTTC. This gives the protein CASSPISGGANIQYF.